Below, 8 T cell receptor beta chains from the same sample are listed, as sequenced in a study of T cell repertoires in cytomegalovirus infection. No cognate antigen is known for these TCRs. TCRdb recomputed calls from the reads with MiXCR, one row per CDR3 protein. The sample lists about 89,000 distinct CDR3 sequences, less than 30% occurring once. The material sequenced was CD8+ T cells from cultured PBMCs, taken from culture after CMV antigen stimulation. The receptors were sampled from a human donor in good health (CMV status not recorded). Some clones in this sample may be carry-over from other donors' samples.

The chain combines TRBV7-6 with TRBJ2-7; possible D gene TRBD1, 6 bases. This CDR3 region has 14 residues. Germline loops: CDR1 SGHVS, CDR2 FNYEAQ. V gave up 1 base and J gave up 8 bases, with 15 bases separating them. The CDR3 region has the DNA TGTGCCAGCAGCTTAGATTACAGGGATGGCAAGCAGTACTTC. Its translation: CASSLDYRDGKQYF.

The chain combines TRBV5-4 with TRBJ1-1; D possibly corresponds to TRBD1 (5 bases). The V gene's germline CDR1 is SGHNT and CDR2 YYREEE (reference sequence). V shed 4 bases and J shed 7 bases, with 11 bases lying between them. The CDR3 consists of 12 residues. The CDR3 sequence is CASSRGTVEAFF. Written as DNA, the CDR3 is TGTGCCAGCAGCCGGGGCACAGTTGAAGCTTTCTTT. The complete variable domain, with remaining parts taken from reference TRBV5-4 and TRBJ1-1, reads ETGVTQSPTHLIKTRGQQVTLRCSSQSGHNTVSWYQQALGQGPQFIFQYYREEENGRGNFPPRFSGLQFPNYSSELNVNALELDDSALYLCASSRGTVEAFFGQGTRLTVV.

The chain couples TRBV5-1 to TRBJ2-7; D might be TRBD1 (6 bases). Looked up from germline, CDR1 is SGHRS and CDR2 is YFSETQ. The CDR3 contains 14 residues. V was pared by 4 bases and J by 0 bases, with 11 bases between. The CDR3 spells CASSPNRDSYEQYF. The CDR3 coding sequence is TGCGCCAGCAGCCCAAACAGGGACTCCTACGAGCAGTACTTC.

This chain links TRBV28 with TRBJ1-4; no definite D call. Germline values: CDR1 MDHEN, CDR2 SYDVKM. The V and J ends lost 5 bases and 2 bases respectively, with 15 bases between them. CDR3 length equals 16 residues. The CDR3 bases are TGTGCCAGCAGTCTGGTCCGCCGGATTACTAATGAAAAACTGTTTTTT. This translates into CASSLVRRITNEKLFF. The full variable domain, its missing parts supplied by reference TRBV28 and TRBJ1-4, is DVKVTQSSRYLVKRTGEKVFLECVQDMDHENMFWYRQDPGLGLRLIYFSYDVKMKEKGDIPEGYSVSREKKERFSLILESASTNQTSMYLCASSLVRRITNEKLFFGSGTQLSVL.

V gene TRBV27 combines with J gene TRBJ2-6; D remains ambiguous. This CDR3 has 15 amino acids. V gave up 5 bases and J gave up 4 bases, with 12 bases separating them. In germline, CDR1 is MNHEY, CDR2 SMNVEV (reference sequence). CDR3 amino acids: CASSPQWYGANVLTF. The DNA of the CDR3 is TGTGCCAGCAGTCCCCAGTGGTACGGGGCCAACGTCCTGACTTTC.

A few counts support this clonotype. V is TRBV13 and J is TRBJ2-1; 9 nucleotides align to TRBD1. Germline V gives CDR1 PRHDT, CDR2 FYEKMQ (reference sequence). Trimming cost V 5 bases and J 8 bases; bases outside gene matches: 13. The CDR3 contains 16 residues. CDR3 sequence: CASSPAGQGHLDEQFF. The DNA for the CDR3 is TGTGCCAGCAGCCCGGCGGGACAGGGCCACCTCGATGAGCAGTTCTTC.

This clonotype was counted ten times or more. The V gene is TRBV7-2, the J gene TRBJ2-6; the match to TRBD1 covers 7 bases. Losses at the gene ends were 2 bases for V and 0 bases for J; bases not matched to a gene: 13. Germline values: CDR1 SGHTA, CDR2 FQGNSA. The CDR3 consists of 20 residues. The chain's CDR3 is CASSLRGHDRVISGANVLTF. The DNA for the CDR3 is TGTGCCAGCAGCTTAAGGGGGCACGACAGGGTCATCTCTGGGGCCAACGTCCTGACTTTC.

This chain joins TRBV19 and TRBJ1-1; D is uncertain. V dropped 5 bases and J dropped 4 bases, with 14 bases sitting between them. This CDR3 has 14 amino acids. Germline V gene sequence: CDR1 LNHDA, CDR2 SQIVND (reference sequence). The CDR3 region is CASSSGNVGTEAFF. CDR3 coding DNA: TGTGCCAGTAGTTCAGGCAACGTCGGCACTGAAGCTTTCTTT. Looking up the rest from reference TRBV19 and TRBJ1-1 gives the full variable domain: DGGITQSPKYLFRKEGQNVTLSCEQNLNHDAMYWYRQDPGQGLRLIYYSQIVNDFQKGDIAEGYSVSREKKESFPLTVTSAQKNPTAFYLCASSSGNVGTEAFFGQGTRLTVV.